The 25 T cell receptor beta chains presented below share a single source sample, sequenced in a study of cytomegalovirus exposure and HLA in healthy donors. 60 Vbeta and 13 Jbeta primers were used in PCR. Measured with immunoSEQ multiplex PCR; TCRdb has only the in-frame clones, and not every one. The sample contains 200,000 to 250,000 clones, roughly 84% of which appear only once. Sequences were obtained from PBMCs. The receptors here all came from a human donor in good health.

Only a few counts were recorded for this clone. The chain links TRBV15 to TRBJ1-3, with D possibly matching TRBD1 (6 bases). V lost 0 bases, J lost 4 bases, and 10 bases lay in between. Germline CDR1 reads LNHNV; CDR2 reads YYDKDF (reference sequence). This CDR3 has 15 amino acids. Here the CDR3 reads CATSRDRQAGNTIYF. The CDR3 nucleotides read TGTGCCACCAGCAGAGATCGACAGGCAGGAAACACCATATATTTT.

The chain links TRBV30 to TRBJ1-5, with a tentative D call TRBD1 (6 bases). The germline V gene encodes CDR1 GTSNPN and CDR2 SVGIG (reference sequence). The CDR3 runs 18 residues. V dropped 5 bases and J dropped 2 bases, with 25 bases sitting between them. CDR3: CAWAARGAEYIGNQPQHF. CDR3 nucleotide sequence: TGTGCCTGGGCTGCGCGGGGGGCAGAATATATAGGCAATCAGCCCCAGCATTTT.

The genes are TRBV28 and TRBJ2-4; no firm D call. The germline V gene has CDR1 MDHEN and CDR2 SYDVKM. The length of the CDR3 is 11 residues. V shed 3 bases and J shed 7 bases, with 4 bases lying between them. CDR3 in amino acids: CASSFGNIQYF. In nucleotides, the CDR3 is TGTGCCAGCAGTTTCGGGAACATTCAGTACTTC.

This chain uses TRBV5-1 with TRBJ2-3; TRBD2 agrees at 7 bases. Trimming removed 5 bases from V and 3 bases from J; junction bases left unmatched: 9. The V gene's germline CDR1 is SGHRS and CDR2 YFSETQ. The CDR3 totals 15 residues. In nucleotides, the CDR3 is TGCGCCAGCAGGAGGGAGGGGCAGAGAACAGATACGCAGTATTTT. It codes for CASRREGQRTDTQYF.

This chain links TRBV10-3 with TRBJ2-6; no reliable D call. The CDR3 is 14 amino acids. Trimming cost V 3 bases and J 2 bases, with 5 bases left between them. CDR1 ENHRY and CDR2 SYGVKD come from the germline V gene. The CDR3: CAISDNTGANVLTF. DNA of the CDR3: TGTGCCATCAGTGACAACACTGGGGCCAACGTCCTGACTTTC.

This clone was recorded a few times. The chain carries TRBV7-3 and TRBJ2-6, with 8 positions matching TRBD1. The CDR3 totals 18 residues. Germline V gene sequence: CDR1 SGHTA, CDR2 FQGTGA. Trimming at V came to 4 bases and at J to 0 bases, leaving 8 bases not matched to a gene. CDR3 sequence (DNA): TGTGCCAGCAGCTCCCCCCGGACAGGGTCCTCTGGGGCCAACGTCCTGACTTTC. Its translation is CASSSPRTGSSGANVLTF.

The V call is TRBV6-1, the J call TRBJ2-7; TRBD1 matches 7 bases. Germline assignment: CDR1 MNHNS and CDR2 SASEGT. This CDR3 region has 13 residues. Trimming took 10 bases from V and 3 from J; bases not matched to a gene: 9. CDR3 in amino acids: CATTGTEIYEQYF. The CDR3 DNA follows: TGTGCCACTACCGGGACAGAGATCTACGAGCAGTACTTC.

V is TRBV27 and J is TRBJ1-1; D is unresolved. CDR1 and CDR2 (germline): MNHEY, SMNVEV (reference sequence). The V end lost 4 bases, the J end lost 1 base, and 16 bases lay between the germline ends. The CDR3 is 16 amino acids. In nucleotides, the CDR3 is TGTGCCAGCAGTTCCCTGCCGGGTTCCGCGAACACTGAAGCTTTCTTT. Its translation is CASSSLPGSANTEAFF.

This clone was seen a few times. The chain couples TRBV27 to TRBJ2-1; 7 bases map to TRBD2. The V gene end was trimmed by 7 bases and the J gene end by 3 bases; junction bases not matched to a gene: 9. CDR1 and CDR2 (germline): MNHEY, SMNVEV (reference sequence). This CDR3 contains 15 residues. Here the CDR3 reads CASNMREMGYNEQFF. In DNA, the CDR3 is TGTGCCAGCAACATGCGGGAGATGGGCTACAATGAGCAGTTCTTC.

This chain joins TRBV4-1 and TRBJ1-5; D remains ambiguous. Germline CDR1 and CDR2: MGHRA and YSYEKL. This CDR3 has 15 amino acids. The ends were cut back, 0 bases at V and 5 bases at J, with 11 bases in the middle. This chain's CDR3 is CASSQDAGLDQPQHF. For the CDR3, the DNA is TGCGCCAGCAGCCAAGACGCCGGGTTAGATCAGCCCCAGCATTTT.

Details on this clone: This CDR3 is also generated by other DNA sequences in the sample. The chain links TRBV6-5 to TRBJ2-7; 7 nucleotides line up with TRBD1. Trimming at V came to 0 bases and at J to 4 bases, leaving 3 bases not matched to a gene. The V gene's germline CDR1 is MNHEY and CDR2 SVGAGI. This CDR3 is built from 14 residues. DNA for the CDR3: TGTGCCAGCAGTTACTCTGGCAGGGGGTACGAGCAGTACTTC. It specifies CASSYSGRGYEQYF.

The rearrangement links TRBV5-4 to TRBJ2-1, with 12 bases fitting TRBD1. V trimming: 4 bases; J trimming: 4 bases; junction bases outside the gene matches: 3. The germline V gene has CDR1 SGHNT and CDR2 YYREEE (reference sequence). This CDR3 region has 15 residues. The CDR3 DNA reads as TGTGCCAGCAGCACGGGACAGGGGGCGTACAATGAGCAGTTCTTC. This encodes CASSTGQGAYNEQFF.

The CDR3 region is CASSVTGTSVYEQYF. The CDR3 nucleotides read TGTGCCAGCAGCGTTACCGGGACTAGCGTTTACGAGCAGTACTTC. The chain uses TRBV9 and TRBJ2-5; 10 bases line up with TRBD2. The J call may be incorrect, as the DNA end agrees better with TRBJ2-7. Per germline, CDR1 SGDLS and CDR2 YYNGEE. This CDR3 has 15 amino acids.

The genes are TRBV6-5 and TRBJ1-1; the D is unclear. V dropped 0 bases and J dropped 1 base, with 9 bases sitting between them. The V gene's germline CDR1 is MNHEY and CDR2 SVGAGI. The CDR3 is 15 amino acids. CDR3 residues: CASSYSYRENTEAFF. DNA of the CDR3: TGTGCCAGCAGTTACTCCTACAGAGAGAACACTGAAGCTTTCTTT.

V and J are TRBV11-2 and TRBJ2-7, with D maybe TRBD1 (5 bases). Deletions cut 0 bases from V and 2 bases from J, with 11 bases between. The length of the CDR3 is 15 residues. Germline V gene data show CDR1 as SGHAT and CDR2 as FQNNGV. CDR3 coding DNA: TGTGCCAGCAGCTTAGAAACAGGTGGGGCCTACGAGCAGTACTTC. Protein: CASSLETGGAYEQYF. Full variable domain (outside the CDR3, taken from reference TRBV11-2 and TRBJ2-7): EAGVAQSPRYKIIEKRQSVAFWCNPISGHATLYWYQQILGQGPKLLIQFQNNGVVDDSQLPKDRFSAERLKGVDSTLKIQPAKLEDSAVYLCASSLETGGAYEQYFGPGTRLTVT.

V usage is TRBV21-1 and J usage is TRBJ2-2; TRBD2, the table's D call, lacks a check against the DNA. TRBV21-1 is noted as a pseudogene. CDR3 length equals 20 residues. CDR3 residues: CASSNPLRAGGPGGTGELFF. DNA of the CDR3: TGTGCCAGCAGCAATCCCCTCCGAGCGGGAGGCCCGGGGGGCACCGGGGAGCTGTTTTTT.

This clone turned up a few times. The chain carries TRBV7-8 and TRBJ2-7; tentative D call: TRBD1 (6 bases). V was cut by 2 bases and J by 6 bases, with 14 bases left in between. Looked up from germline, CDR1 is SGHVS and CDR2 is FQNEAQ. The CDR3 sequence is 14 residues long. This CDR3 reads CASSLLTGSFEQYF. In DNA form, the CDR3 reads TGTGCCAGCAGCTTACTAACAGGGTCTTTCGAGCAGTACTTC.

This clone was counted a single time. The chain is built from TRBV7-9 and TRBJ1-2, with D possibly TRBD1 on 6 matching bases. This CDR3 region has 13 residues. V dropped 7 bases and J dropped 7 bases, with 16 bases sitting between them. The germline gives CDR1 SEHNR, CDR2 FQNEAQ (reference sequence). The CDR3 sequence: CASTSAGARGYTF. As DNA, the CDR3 is TGTGCCAGCACCTCTGCGGGGGCGCGTGGCTACACCTTC.

J is TRBJ1-6 and V is TRBV5-1, with 9 bases aligning to TRBD1. The V gene's germline CDR1 is SGHRS and CDR2 YFSETQ. The V segment lost 5 bases and the J segment 5 bases; nucleotides outside the gene matches: 8. This CDR3 contains 16 residues. CDR3 protein: CASSRVGDRDNSPLHF. The CDR3 bases are TGCGCCAGCAGTCGCGTCGGGGACAGGGATAATTCACCCCTCCACTTT. Combining the CDR3 with reference TRBV5-1 and TRBJ1-6 gives the whole variable domain KAGVTQTPRYLIKTRGQQVTLSCSPISGHRSVSWYQQTPGQGLQFLFEYFSETQRNKGNFPGRFSGRQFSNSRSEMNVSTLELGDSALYLCASSRVGDRDNSPLHFGNGTRLTVT.

The chain is built from TRBV18 and TRBJ2-1; 9 positions agree with TRBD2. With V trimmed by 2 bases and J by 4 bases, 0 bases remained unmatched. CDR1 KGHSH and CDR2 LQKENI come from the germline V gene. The CDR3 spans 14 residues. The DNA of the CDR3 is TGTGCCAGCTCACCAAGCGGGGGGTACAATGAGCAGTTCTTC. It codes for CASSPSGGYNEQFF.

As concerns this clone: The same CDR3 can be traced to other DNA sequences in this sample. The rearrangement joins TRBV18 to TRBJ2-7, with 12 nucleotides matching TRBD1. Germline assignment: CDR1 KGHSH and CDR2 LQKENI. The J segment lost 4 bases and the V segment lost 3 bases, leaving 4 bases of the junction unmatched. The CDR3 loop spans 15 amino acids. For the CDR3, the DNA is TGTGCCAGCTCACCTCCGGGACAGGGGGCTTACGAGCAGTACTTC. This sequence encodes CASSPPGQGAYEQYF.

The genes are TRBV6-1 and TRBJ2-5; a possible D gene is TRBD2 (5 bases). The germline V gene has CDR1 MNHNS and CDR2 SASEGT. This CDR3 region has 17 residues. Trimming stripped 3 bases from V and 2 bases from J, with 19 bases between. CDR3 loop: CASSDQGGAVLQETQYF. In DNA form, the CDR3 reads TGTGCCAGCAGTGACCAAGGCGGAGCGGTCCTACAAGAGACCCAGTACTTC.

As regards this clone: At one of its ends the junction is not consistent with the germline gene, which may arise from a read error. The V call is TRBV30, the J call TRBJ2-2; D remains ambiguous. Germline V CDR1 and CDR2: GTSNPN, SVGIG (reference sequence). The CDR3 is made up of 11 amino acids. In DNA form, the CDR3 reads TGTGCGTGGACCTTCACCGGGGAGCTGTTTTTT. Its protein is CAWTFTGELFF.

The V and J genes are TRBV27 and TRBJ1-1, with TRBD1 matching over 8 bases. V gave up 4 bases and J gave up 3 bases; unmatched junction bases: 7. CDR1 MNHEY and CDR2 SMNVEV come from the germline V gene (reference sequence). The CDR3 spans 15 residues. The CDR3 bases are TGTGCCAGCAGTTGGCCAGGGGGCAAGGACACTGAAGCTTTCTTT. It yields the protein CASSWPGGKDTEAFF.

V usage is TRBV20-1 and J usage is TRBJ2-1; no clear D. Germline V gene lookup returns CDR1 DFQATT and CDR2 SNEGSKA (reference sequence). V lost 2 bases, J lost 15 bases, and 14 bases lay in between. The CDR3 is 11 amino acids. CDR3 nucleotides: TGCAGTGCTAGACTCTCGGAGTTGCCGTTCTTC. It translates to CSARLSELPFF.